The 3 T cell receptor beta chains below all came from one sample that was sequenced in a study of T cell repertoires in cytomegalovirus infection. One entry per CDR3 protein, called by TCRdb with MiXCR from the reads. The sample records under 500,000 distinct CDR3 sequences, roughly 42% being singletons. Their antigens remain unidentified. This sample comprised cultured PBMCs, obtained from culture after CMV antigen stimulation. Every receptor here comes from a human donor in good health (CMV status not recorded). Some clones in this sample may be carry-over from other donors' samples.

The V and J genes are TRBV20-1 and TRBJ1-3; 8 bases map to TRBD1. The CDR3 length is 15 residues. The germline V gene has CDR1 DFQATT and CDR2 SNEGSKA (reference sequence). V lost 5 bases to trimming and J lost 1 base; unmatched junction nucleotides: 7. The CDR3 region is CSAGDRLTSGNTIYF. In DNA form, the CDR3 reads TGCAGTGCTGGGGACAGGCTAACATCTGGAAACACCATATATTTT.

The chain combines TRBV6-2 or TRBV6-3 with TRBJ1-2; D is uncertain. The CDR3 contains 15 residues. With 0 bases removed from V and 5 bases from J, the gap between germline ends came to 13 bases. Germline V gene data show CDR1 as MNHEY and CDR2 as SVGEGT. CDR3 DNA sequence: TGTGCCAGCAGTTACTCGCGGGCCTCAAATTATGGCTACACCTTC. Translation gives CASSYSRASNYGYTF.

J is TRBJ1-2 and V is TRBV7-9; tentatively, D is TRBD1 (5 bases). Germline assignment: CDR1 SEHNR and CDR2 FQNEAQ (reference sequence). V lost 0 bases, J lost 4 bases, and 15 bases lay in between. The length of the CDR3 is 16 residues. The CDR3 DNA sequence: TGTGCCAGCAGCTTAGCGGGGGGTACGACAGTCTATGGCTACACCTTC. The encoded protein is CASSLAGGTTVYGYTF.